These 9 T cell receptor beta chains were all obtained from the same sample, sequenced in a study of shared clonotypes between healthy human individuals. Assay: immunoSEQ multiplex PCR; the TCRdb copy retains only in-frame clones and omits some. The table records roughly 640,000 clones, 97% of them present only once. Source material: naive CD4+ T cells sorted from blood. Subset: CD45RA+ positively selected. The receptors here all came from a woman aged 30 to 39 in good health.

This clone was counted once. The chain couples TRBV28 to TRBJ2-2, with TRBD1 matching 9 bases. Germline V gene lookup returns CDR1 MDHEN and CDR2 SYDVKM. Trimming removed 6 bases from V and 6 bases from J; junction bases left unmatched: 11. The CDR3 contains 16 residues. This CDR3 is CASRDRGVGEAGELFF. The CDR3 coding sequence is TGTGCCAGCAGGGACAGGGGAGTCGGGGAAGCCGGGGAGCTGTTTTTT.

Only one count was recorded for this clone. The V gene is TRBV6-1, the J gene TRBJ1-4, with D perhaps TRBD1 (6 bases). The CDR3 loop spans 14 amino acids. Germline V gives CDR1 MNHNS, CDR2 SASEGT. Trimming removed 6 bases from V and 8 bases from J, with 16 bases in between. The CDR3 DNA is TGTGCCAGCAGAGGACAGACCTCTTCAGAAAAACTGTTTTTT. This codes for CASRGQTSSEKLFF.

The chain is built from TRBV25-1 and TRBJ2-7, with D perhaps TRBD1 (6 bases). V was cut by 4 bases and J by 2 bases, with 15 bases left in between. The CDR3 is made up of 15 amino acids. Germline CDR1 reads MGHDK; CDR2 reads SYGVNS. The CDR3 protein is CASSAMARGTYEQYF. The DNA of the CDR3 is TGTGCCAGCAGTGCTATGGCCAGGGGCACCTACGAGCAGTACTTC.

The chain recombines TRBV6-1 with TRBJ2-7, with 11 bases fitting TRBD2. CDR1 and CDR2 (germline): MNHNS, SASEGT. The ends lost 3 bases at V and 5 bases at J; junction bases unmatched: 6. The CDR3 extends over 15 amino acids. CDR3 loop: CASSEASGRPHEQYF. The CDR3 region has the DNA TGTGCCAGCAGTGAGGCTAGCGGGAGGCCCCACGAGCAGTACTTC.

The V call is TRBV28, the J call TRBJ2-6, with TRBD1 identical over 7 bases. The CDR3 loop spans 17 amino acids. CDR1 and CDR2 (germline): MDHEN, SYDVKM. With V trimmed by 3 bases and J by 2 bases, 7 bases remained unmatched. In DNA form, the CDR3 reads TGTGCCAGCAGTTTGTGGCCGCAGGGGGCTGGGGCCAACGTCCTGACTTTC. Translating it yields CASSLWPQGAGANVLTF.

This chain uses TRBV28 with TRBJ1-2; weak D call: TRBD1 (5 bases). Trimming took off 2 bases at V and 4 bases at J, with 17 bases between the two ends. CDR1 is MDHEN and CDR2 is SYDVKM in the germline V gene. The CDR3 extends over 16 amino acids. In DNA form, the CDR3 reads TGTGCCAGCAGTTTAGGACCTCTCCTTGGGGGCTATGGCTACACCTTC. Its translation is CASSLGPLLGGYGYTF.

Comment on this clone: Within the sample, other DNA sequences also encode this same CDR3. V and J are TRBV2 and TRBJ1-2; 7 nucleotides line up with TRBD1. CDR1 and CDR2 from the germline V gene are SNHLY and FYNNEI. CDR3 length: 14 residues. The V segment lost 4 bases and the J segment 2 bases; nucleotides outside the gene matches: 4. The DNA of the CDR3 is TGTGCCAGCAGTGGACAGGGTACGAACTATGGCTACACCTTC. This encodes CASSGQGTNYGYTF.

This chain uses TRBV28 with TRBJ2-2, with 8 bases matching TRBD2. There are 15 residues in the CDR3. V shed 8 bases and J 6 bases; nucleotides not matched to a gene: 11. Germline-derived CDR1 and CDR2 are MDHEN and SYDVKM. CDR3 sequence (DNA): TGTGCCAGCTTCAACAGCGGGAGACGTGCCGGGGAGCTGTTTTTT. Its translation is CASFNSGRRAGELFF.

This clone was recorded only once. In DNA, the CDR3 is TGTGCCAGCTCCCGGGAGGCCTCTATCACCGGGGAGCTGTTTTTT. It yields the protein CASSREASITGELFF. The genes are TRBV2 and TRBJ2-2; 7 bases agree with TRBD2. Per the germline V gene, CDR1 is SNHLY and CDR2 is FYNNEI. The CDR3 length is 15 residues. V was pared by 8 bases and J by 4 bases, with 10 bases of the junction left unmatched.